What follows are 4 T cell receptor beta chains derived from one specimen sequenced in a study of CD8+CD57+ T cells in acquired aplastic anemia (dated by TCRdb to 2016 to 2019). The sequencer listed for this sample is Illumina HiSeq 2000. TCR beta VDJ combination and CDR3 sequence profiling used genomic DNA as the template. The public reads were reanalyzed by TCRdb: fastp trimming at Q25, MiXCR alignment, in-frame beta chains only. When rows share a CDR3 protein, they turn into one entry using the most common DNA and genes. This sample lists under 250,000 distinct CDR3 sequences; roughly 33% were detected once. Around 1.1% of the sample belongs to the ten largest clones. Sequencing was carried out using sorted CD4+, CD8+, or CD8+CD57+ T cells (not recorded which) from PBMCs. The origin of the receptors is a human donor in good health, serving as a control.

This clonotype occurred a few times. Here the CDR3 reads CSARDVKVEGASPLYF. The DNA for the CDR3 is TGCAGTGCTAGAGATGTAAAAGTGGAGGGGGCATCACCGTTGTACTTC. The J gene is TRBJ2-7, the V gene TRBV20-1, with D tentatively TRBD1 (7 bases). V dropped 0 bases and J dropped 12 bases, with 27 bases sitting between them. This CDR3 is built from 16 residues. From germline, CDR1 is DFQATT and CDR2 SNEGSKA (reference sequence).

The gene calls are TRBV2 and TRBJ2-7, with a tentative D call TRBD1 (6 bases). V was cut by 4 bases and J by 5 bases, with 15 bases left in between. Germline CDR1 reads SNHLY; CDR2 reads FYNNEI. CDR3 length equals 14 residues. CDR3 residues: CASSATGTTDEQYF. The DNA of the CDR3 is TGTGCCAGCAGTGCTACCGGGACAACAGACGAGCAGTACTTC.

J is TRBJ1-4 and V is TRBV11-1; unclear D gene. CDR1 and CDR2 (germline): SGHAT, FQDESV (reference sequence). V was clipped by 1 base and J by 3 bases, with 12 bases between them. This CDR3 region has 16 residues. The DNA of the CDR3 is TGTGCCAGCAGCTTAGGAGGGATTAAGGCTAATGAAAAACTGTTTTTT. It translates to CASSLGGIKANEKLFF.

This clonotype was counted at least ten times. The chain recombines TRBV2 with TRBJ2-7; the D gene is possibly TRBD2 (5 bases). The V gene's germline CDR1 is SNHLY and CDR2 FYNNEI. The V end was cut by 3 bases, the J end by 6 bases, with 12 bases between. There are 13 residues in the CDR3. The CDR3 reads CASSDSGEPEQYF. The CDR3 DNA is TGTGCCAGCAGTGATTCCGGGGAGCCCGAGCAGTACTTC. Looking up the rest from reference TRBV2 and TRBJ2-7 gives the full variable domain: EPEVTQTPSHQVTQMGQEVILRCVPISNHLYFYWYRQILGQKVEFLVSFYNNEISEKSEIFDDQFSVERPDGSNFTLKIRSTKLEDSAMYFCASSDSGEPEQYFGPGTRLTVT.